This record looks at one TCR beta chain sequence and its context. There is no known antigen for this receptor. Base qualities are not provided; no much larger clone lies one nucleotide away. The data were taken from a study of blood T cell repertoires in COVID-19 (dated by TCRdb to the early 2020s). Background on the whole study: Samples from collaborators originated in the United States, Italy and Spain and spanned both the acute and convalescent phases of COVID-19. The prospective study material was composed of cDNA or gDNA derived from T cells, B-cell-depleted T cells, or PBMCs. The dataset comprised deeply sampled blood TCRbeta repertoires from subjects exposed to, actively infected with, or recovered from COVID-19. The repertoires were released in a freely available public database intended as a resource for research on the immune response to SARS-CoV-2. The samples were drawn from the first 160 participants of the ongoing ImmuneRACE study and from 1,254 subjects provided by 6 global collaborators. The sample metadata nearly always contained a de-identified subject ID, COVID-19 status, age in years and sex. Where HLA class I and class II types were available, the types were taken from metadata supplied by the sample provider, not from assay-based typing.

The immunoSEQ Assay, a bias-controlled multiplex PCR, was used to amplify TCRbeta CDR3 regions from genomic DNA. The published analysis was carried out like this. Within the assay, amplification of reference gene primers was used to estimate how many nucleated cells each sample contained. To quantify the absolute abundance of each unique TCRbeta CDR3 rearrangement, sequence reads were collapsed and filtered. For each sample, productive Simpson clonality was calculated as the square root of Simpson's diversity index across productive rearrangements. This immuneACCESS table, as held by TCRdb, lists in-frame sequences with V and J called but not all clones. Of the missing ones, under half trace to an unresolved V gene in checked studies; the others have no known cause. V and J calls and clone size are copied from that table; D and trimming were computed from the DNA. This sample has 150,000 or so clones in its table, and 81% of those were observed once. The ten largest clones add up to approximately 11% of the sample.

Whole blood was collected in K2EDTA tubes by collaborating institutions according to the institutions' own protocols. For TCRbeta analysis, collaborators shipped samples in one of three forms: frozen whole blood, isolated PBMCs, or DNA extracted from either of those sample types. Based on the germline V gene, the CDR1 and CDR2 sequences are SGHRS and YFSETQ. Spanning cysteine to phenylalanine, the CDR3 consists of 17 amino acids. Of all the DNA, just the CDR3 is kept, 51 bases in frame from base 1. Trimming leaves V shorter by 4 bases and J shorter by 7 bases, with the junction holding 10 bases beyond the gene matches. Paper-wide results and their limitations: The quantity of clinical and demographic metadata differed by source and by participant and was supplied without curation.

The chain couples TRBV5-1 to TRBJ2-2, and TRBD2 matches 13 of the central bases. The sequence derives from a man in his 60s with active or convalescent COVID-19. The sample taken for sequencing was peripheral blood. Here is the DNA: TGCGCCAGCAGCGGTACTAGCGGGGGGGCCCTTGGCGGGGAGCTGTTTTTT. It translates as CASSGTSGGALGGELFF. The entire variable domain, with the stretches around the CDR3 drawn from the reference TRBV5-1 and TRBJ2-2 proteins, is KAGVTQTPRYLIKTRGQQVTLSCSPISGHRSVSWYQQTPGQGLQFLFEYFSETQRNKGNFPGRFSGRQFSNSRSEMNVSTLELGDSALYLCASSGTSGGALGGELFFGEGSRLTVL.